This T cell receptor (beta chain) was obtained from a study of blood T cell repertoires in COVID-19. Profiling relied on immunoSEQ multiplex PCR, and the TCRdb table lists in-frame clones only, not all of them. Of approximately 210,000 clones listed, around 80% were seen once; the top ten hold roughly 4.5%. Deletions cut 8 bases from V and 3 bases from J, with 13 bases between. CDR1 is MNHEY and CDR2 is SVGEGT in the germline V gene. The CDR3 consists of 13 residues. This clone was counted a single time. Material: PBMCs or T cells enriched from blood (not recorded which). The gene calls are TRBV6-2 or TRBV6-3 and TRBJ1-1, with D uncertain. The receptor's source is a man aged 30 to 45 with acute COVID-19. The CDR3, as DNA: TGTGCCAGCGGCCGGCATGTGGACACTGAAGCTTTCTTT. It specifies CASGRHVDTEAFF.